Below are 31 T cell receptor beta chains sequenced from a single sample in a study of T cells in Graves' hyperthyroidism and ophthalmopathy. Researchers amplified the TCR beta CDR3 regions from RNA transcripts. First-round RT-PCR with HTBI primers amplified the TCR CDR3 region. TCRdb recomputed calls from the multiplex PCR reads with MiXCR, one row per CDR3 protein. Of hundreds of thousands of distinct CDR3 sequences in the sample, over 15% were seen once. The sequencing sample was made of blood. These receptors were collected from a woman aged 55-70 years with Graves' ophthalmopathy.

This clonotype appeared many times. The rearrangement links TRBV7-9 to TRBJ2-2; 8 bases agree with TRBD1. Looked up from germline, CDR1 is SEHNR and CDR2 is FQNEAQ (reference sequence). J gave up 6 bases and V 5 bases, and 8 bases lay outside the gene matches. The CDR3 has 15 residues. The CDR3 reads CASSHRQGPPGELFF. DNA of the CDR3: TGTGCCAGCAGCCATCGACAGGGGCCCCCCGGGGAGCTGTTTTTT.

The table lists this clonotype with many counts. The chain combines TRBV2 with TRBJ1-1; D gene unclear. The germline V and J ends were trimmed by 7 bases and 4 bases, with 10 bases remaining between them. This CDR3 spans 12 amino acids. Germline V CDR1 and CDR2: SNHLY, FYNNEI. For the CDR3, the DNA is TGTGCCAGCACCGGGTCGGCCACTGAAGCTTTCTTT. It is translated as CASTGSATEAFF.

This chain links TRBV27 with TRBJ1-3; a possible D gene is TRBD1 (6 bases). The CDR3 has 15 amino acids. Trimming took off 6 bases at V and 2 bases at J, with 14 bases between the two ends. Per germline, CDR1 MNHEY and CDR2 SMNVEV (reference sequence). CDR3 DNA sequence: TGTGCCAGCAGCTTAACCCAGGGGCCTGGAAACACCATATATTTT. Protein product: CASSLTQGPGNTIYF.

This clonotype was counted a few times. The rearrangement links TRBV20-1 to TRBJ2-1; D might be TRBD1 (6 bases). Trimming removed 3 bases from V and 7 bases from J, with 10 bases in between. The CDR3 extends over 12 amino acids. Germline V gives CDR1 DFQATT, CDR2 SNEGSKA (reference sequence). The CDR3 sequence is CSASGGKNEQFF. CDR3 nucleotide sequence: TGCAGTGCTAGTGGGGGCAAGAATGAGCAGTTCTTC.

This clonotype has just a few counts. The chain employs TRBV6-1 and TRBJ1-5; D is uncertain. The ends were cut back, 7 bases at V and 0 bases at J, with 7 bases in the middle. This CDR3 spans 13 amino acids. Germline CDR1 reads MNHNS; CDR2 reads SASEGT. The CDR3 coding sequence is TGTGCCAGCATCGGTTATAGCAATCAGCCCCAGCATTTT. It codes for CASIGYSNQPQHF.

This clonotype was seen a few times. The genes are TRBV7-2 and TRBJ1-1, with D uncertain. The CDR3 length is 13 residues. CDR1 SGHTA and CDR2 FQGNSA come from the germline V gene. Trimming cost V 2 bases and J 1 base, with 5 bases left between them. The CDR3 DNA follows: TGTGCCAGCAGCTTATATGAGAACACTGAAGCTTTCTTT. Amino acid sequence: CASSLYENTEAFF.

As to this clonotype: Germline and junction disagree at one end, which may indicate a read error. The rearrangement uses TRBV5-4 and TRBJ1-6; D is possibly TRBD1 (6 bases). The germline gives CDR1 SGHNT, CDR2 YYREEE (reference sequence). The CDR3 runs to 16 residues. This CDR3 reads CASSLEGGESNSPLHF. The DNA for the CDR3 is TGCGCCAGCAGCTTGGAAGGGGGGGAATCGAATTCACCCCTCCACTTT.

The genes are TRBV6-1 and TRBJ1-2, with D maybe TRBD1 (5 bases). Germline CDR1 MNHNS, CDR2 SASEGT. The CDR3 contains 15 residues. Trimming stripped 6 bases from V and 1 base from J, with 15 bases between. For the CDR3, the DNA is TGTGCCAGCAGGGGACCGAGGGACCGTAACTATGGCTACACCTTC. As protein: CASRGPRDRNYGYTF.

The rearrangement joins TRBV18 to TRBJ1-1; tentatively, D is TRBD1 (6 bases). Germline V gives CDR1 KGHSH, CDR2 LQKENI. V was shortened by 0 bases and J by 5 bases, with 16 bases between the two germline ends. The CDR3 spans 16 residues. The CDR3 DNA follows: TGTGCCAGCTCACCACCGGGTAGGGGGAGGGAGACTGAAGCTTTCTTT. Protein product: CASSPPGRGRETEAFF.

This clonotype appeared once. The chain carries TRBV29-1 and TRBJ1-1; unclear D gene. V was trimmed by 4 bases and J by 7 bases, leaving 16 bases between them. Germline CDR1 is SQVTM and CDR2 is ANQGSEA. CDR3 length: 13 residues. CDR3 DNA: TGCAGCGTTGGAGTTGGGGTGGGTGGTGAAGCTTTCTTT. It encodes CSVGVGVGGEAFF. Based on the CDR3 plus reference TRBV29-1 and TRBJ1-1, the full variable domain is SAVISQKPSRDICQRGTSLTIQCQVDSQVTMMFWYRQQPGQSLTLIATANQGSEATYESGFVIDKFPISRPNLTFSTLTVSNMSPEDSSIYLCSVGVGVGGEAFFGQGTRLTVV.

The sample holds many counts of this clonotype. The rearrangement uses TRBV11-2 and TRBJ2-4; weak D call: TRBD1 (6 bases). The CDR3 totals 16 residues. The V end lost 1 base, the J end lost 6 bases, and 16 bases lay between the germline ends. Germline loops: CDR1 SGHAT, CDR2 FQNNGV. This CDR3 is CASSLGGGFDPNIQYF. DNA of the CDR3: TGTGCCAGCAGCTTAGGTGGGGGCTTCGATCCAAACATTCAGTACTTC.

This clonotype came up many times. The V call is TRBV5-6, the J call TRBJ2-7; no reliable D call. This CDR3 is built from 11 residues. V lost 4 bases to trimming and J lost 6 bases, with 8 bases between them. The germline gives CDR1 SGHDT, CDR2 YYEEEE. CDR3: CASSQQVEQYF. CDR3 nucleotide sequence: TGTGCCAGCAGCCAGCAGGTCGAGCAGTACTTC.

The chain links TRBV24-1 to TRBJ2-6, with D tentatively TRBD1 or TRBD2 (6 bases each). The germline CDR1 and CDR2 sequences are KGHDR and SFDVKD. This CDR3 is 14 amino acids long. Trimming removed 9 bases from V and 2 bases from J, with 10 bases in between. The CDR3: CATGGRTGANVLTF. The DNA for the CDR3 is TGTGCCACCGGGGGGCGAACTGGGGCCAACGTCCTGACTTTC.

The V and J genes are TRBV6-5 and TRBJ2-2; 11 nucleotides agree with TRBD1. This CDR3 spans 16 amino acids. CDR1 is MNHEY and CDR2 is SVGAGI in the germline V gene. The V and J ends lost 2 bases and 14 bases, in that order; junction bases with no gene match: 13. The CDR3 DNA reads TGTGCCAGCAGTTACCCTCCACCGGGACAGGGGGGGGTCCTGTTTTTT. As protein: CASSYPPPGQGGVLFF.

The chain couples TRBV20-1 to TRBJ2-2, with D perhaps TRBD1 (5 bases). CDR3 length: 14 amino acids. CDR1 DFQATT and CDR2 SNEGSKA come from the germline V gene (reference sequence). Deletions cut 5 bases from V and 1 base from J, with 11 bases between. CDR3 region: CSACDRRNTGELFF. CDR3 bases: TGCAGTGCTTGCGACAGAAGGAACACCGGGGAGCTGTTTTTT.

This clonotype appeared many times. CDR3 bases: TGTGCCAGCAGCTTAGGCAGGGGGATAAACACTGAAGCTTTCTTT. This codes for CASSLGRGINTEAFF. The rearrangement joins TRBV7-6 to TRBJ1-1; 7 bases match TRBD1. Per the germline V gene, CDR1 is SGHVS and CDR2 is FNYEAQ. Losses at the gene ends were 1 base for V and 2 bases for J; bases not matched to a gene: 4. The length of the CDR3 is 15 residues.

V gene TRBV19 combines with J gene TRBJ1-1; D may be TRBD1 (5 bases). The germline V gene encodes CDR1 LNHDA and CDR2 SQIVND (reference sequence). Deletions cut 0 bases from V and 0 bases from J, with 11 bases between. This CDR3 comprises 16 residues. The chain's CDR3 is CASSIETRELNTEAFF. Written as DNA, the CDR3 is TGTGCCAGTAGTATAGAAACCAGGGAGCTGAACACTGAAGCTTTCTTT.

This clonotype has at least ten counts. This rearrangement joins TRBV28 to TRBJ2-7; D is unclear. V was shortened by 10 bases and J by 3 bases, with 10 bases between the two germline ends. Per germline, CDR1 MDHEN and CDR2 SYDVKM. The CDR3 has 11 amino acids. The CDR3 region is CATTRYYEQYF. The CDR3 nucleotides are TGTGCCACTACCAGGTACTACGAGCAGTACTTC. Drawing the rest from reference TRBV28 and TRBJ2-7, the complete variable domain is DVKVTQSSRYLVKRTGEKVFLECVQDMDHENMFWYRQDPGLGLRLIYFSYDVKMKEKGDIPEGYSVSREKKERFSLILESASTNQTSMYLCATTRYYEQYFGPGTRLTVT.

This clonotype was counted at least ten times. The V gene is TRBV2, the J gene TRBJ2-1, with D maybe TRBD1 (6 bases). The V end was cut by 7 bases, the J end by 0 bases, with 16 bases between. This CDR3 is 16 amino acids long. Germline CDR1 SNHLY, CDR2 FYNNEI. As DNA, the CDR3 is TGTGCCAGCATCCACGGACTGGACAGCTCCTACAATGAGCAGTTCTTC. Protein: CASIHGLDSSYNEQFF.

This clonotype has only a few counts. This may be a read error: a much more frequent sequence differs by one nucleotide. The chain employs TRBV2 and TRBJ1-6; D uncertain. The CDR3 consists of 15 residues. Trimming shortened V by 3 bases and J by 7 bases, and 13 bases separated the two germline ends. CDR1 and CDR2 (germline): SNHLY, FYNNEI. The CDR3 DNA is TGTGCCAGCAGTGAGTTAGCAGGAGGGAATTCACCCCTCCACTTT. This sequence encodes CASSELAGGNSPLHF. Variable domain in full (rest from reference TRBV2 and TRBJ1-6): EPEVTQTPSHQVTQMGQEVILRCVPISNHLYFYWYRQILGQKVEFLVSFYNNEISEKSEIFDDQFSVERPDGSNFTLKIRSTKLEDSAMYFCASSELAGGNSPLHFGNGTRLTVT.

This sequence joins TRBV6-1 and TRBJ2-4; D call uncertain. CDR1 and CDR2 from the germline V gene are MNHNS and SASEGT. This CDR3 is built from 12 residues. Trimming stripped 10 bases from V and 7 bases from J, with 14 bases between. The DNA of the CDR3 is TGTGCCACCCGGGCCCCGGAGAACATTCAGTACTTC. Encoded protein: CATRAPENIQYF.

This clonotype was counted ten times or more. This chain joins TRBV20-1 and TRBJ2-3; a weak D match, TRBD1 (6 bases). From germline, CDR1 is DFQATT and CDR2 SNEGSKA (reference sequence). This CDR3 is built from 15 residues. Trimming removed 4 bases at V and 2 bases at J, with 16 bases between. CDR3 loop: CSATGQTSFTDTQYF. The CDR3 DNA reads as TGCAGTGCTACCGGACAGACCTCCTTCACAGATACGCAGTATTTT.

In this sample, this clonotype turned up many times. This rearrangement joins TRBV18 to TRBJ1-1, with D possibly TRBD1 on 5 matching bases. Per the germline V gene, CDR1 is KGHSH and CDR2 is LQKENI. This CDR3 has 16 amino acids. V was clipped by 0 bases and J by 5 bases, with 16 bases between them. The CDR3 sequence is CASSPPGRGALTEAFF. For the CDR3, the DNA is TGTGCCAGCTCACCACCGGGAAGAGGGGCCTTGACTGAAGCTTTCTTT.

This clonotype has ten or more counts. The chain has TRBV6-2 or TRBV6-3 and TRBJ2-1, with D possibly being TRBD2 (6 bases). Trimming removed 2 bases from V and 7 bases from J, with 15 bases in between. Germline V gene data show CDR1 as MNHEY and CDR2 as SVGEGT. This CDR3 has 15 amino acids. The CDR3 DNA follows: TGTGCCAGCAGTTACATCGGGGCTCGGGGGAATGAGCAGTTCTTC. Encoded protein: CASSYIGARGNEQFF.

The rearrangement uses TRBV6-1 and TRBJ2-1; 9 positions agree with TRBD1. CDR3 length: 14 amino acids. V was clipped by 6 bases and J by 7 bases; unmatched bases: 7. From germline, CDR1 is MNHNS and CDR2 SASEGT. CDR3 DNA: TGTGCCAGCAGACGGGACAGGGTCGCGAATGAGCAGTTCTTC. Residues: CASRRDRVANEQFF.

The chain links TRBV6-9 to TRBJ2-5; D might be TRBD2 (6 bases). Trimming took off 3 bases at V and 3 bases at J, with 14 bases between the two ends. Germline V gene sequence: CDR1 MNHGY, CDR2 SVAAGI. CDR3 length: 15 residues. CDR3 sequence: CASSYTNGGEETQYF. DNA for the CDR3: TGTGCCAGCAGTTACACCAACGGGGGTGAAGAGACCCAGTACTTC.

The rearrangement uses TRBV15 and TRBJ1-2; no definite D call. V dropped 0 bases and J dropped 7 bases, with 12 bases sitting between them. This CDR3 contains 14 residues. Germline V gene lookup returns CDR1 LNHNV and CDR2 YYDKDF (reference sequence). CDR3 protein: CATSRDGDPSGYTF. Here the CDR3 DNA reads TGTGCCACCAGCAGAGATGGGGATCCTAGTGGCTACACCTTC.

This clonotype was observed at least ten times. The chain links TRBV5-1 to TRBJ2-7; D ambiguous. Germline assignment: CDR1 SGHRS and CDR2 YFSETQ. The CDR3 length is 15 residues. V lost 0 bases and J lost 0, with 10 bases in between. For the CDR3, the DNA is TGCGCCAGCAGCTTGGAGCTGGCGAGCTCCTACGAGCAGTACTTC. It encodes CASSLELASSYEQYF. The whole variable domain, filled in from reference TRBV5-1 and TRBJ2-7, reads KAGVTQTPRYLIKTRGQQVTLSCSPISGHRSVSWYQQTPGQGLQFLFEYFSETQRNKGNFPGRFSGRQFSNSRSEMNVSTLELGDSALYLCASSLELASSYEQYFGPGTRLTVT.

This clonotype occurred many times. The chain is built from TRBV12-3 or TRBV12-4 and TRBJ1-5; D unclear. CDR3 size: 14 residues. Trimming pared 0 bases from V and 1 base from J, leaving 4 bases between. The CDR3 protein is CASSLAASNQPQHF. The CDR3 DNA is TGTGCCAGCAGTTTAGCAGCAAGCAATCAGCCCCAGCATTTT.

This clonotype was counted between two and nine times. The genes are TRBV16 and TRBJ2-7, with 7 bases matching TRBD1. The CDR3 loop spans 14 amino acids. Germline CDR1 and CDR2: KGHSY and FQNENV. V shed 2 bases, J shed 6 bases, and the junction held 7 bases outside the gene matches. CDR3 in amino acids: CASSQPTGPGEQYF. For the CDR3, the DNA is TGTGCCAGCAGCCAACCGACAGGGCCAGGCGAGCAGTACTTC.

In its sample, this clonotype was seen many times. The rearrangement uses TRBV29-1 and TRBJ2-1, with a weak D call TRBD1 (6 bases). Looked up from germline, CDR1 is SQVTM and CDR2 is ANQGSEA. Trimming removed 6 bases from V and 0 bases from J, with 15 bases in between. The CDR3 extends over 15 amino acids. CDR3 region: CSVDTGFSSYNEQFF. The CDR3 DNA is TGCAGCGTAGATACAGGGTTTAGCTCCTACAATGAGCAGTTCTTC.